These T cell receptor beta chains were read from a single sample in a study of cytomegalovirus exposure and HLA in healthy donors. The method was immunoSEQ multiplex PCR; TCRdb's version includes in-frame clones alone and lacks a portion of them. The sample records tens of thousands of clones, approximately 82% being singletons. The sequenced material came from PBMCs. The receptors were sampled from a woman aged 40-49 years in good health and CMV-seropositive. Each CDR3 is given with its conserved first and last residue. The D gene is left open where the match is weak. Where a row states a size, it is once, few, many or the class of an expanded clone; other rows omit it.

>18|TRBD1|TRBJ1-1|TRBV7-2|-
CASSSVWGQIRRDTEAFF
TGTGCCAGCAGCTCCGTCTGGGGACAGATCCGAAGGGACACTGAAGCTTTCTTT
>12|TRBD2|TRBJ2-3|TRBV25-1|few
CASSEGAGGQYF
TGTGCCAGCAGCGAGGGAGCGGGGGGGCAGTATTTT
>14|-|TRBJ2-7|TRBV19|-
CASSIGAASYEQYF
TGTGCCAGTAGTATAGGCGCAGCGTCCTACGAGCAGTACTTC
>14|TRBD1|TRBJ2-7|TRBV19|-
CASRDGQGPYEQYF
TGTGCCAGTAGGGATGGACAGGGGCCTTACGAGCAGTACTTC
>17|TRBD2|TRBJ2-1|TRBV5-4|-
CASSLASSGGAYNEQFF
TGTGCCAGCAGCTTGGCCTCTAGCGGGGGGGCATACAATGAGCAGTTCTTC
>16|TRBD2|TRBJ2-7|TRBV7-2|-
CASSLAGAGGGYEQYF
TGTGCCAGCAGCTTAGCGGGAGCGGGGGGCGGCTACGAGCAGTACTTC
>14|TRBD1|TRBJ2-7|TRBV11-2|few
CASTKTGERYEQYF
TGTGCCAGCACCAAAACAGGGGAAAGATACGAGCAGTACTTC
>15|-|TRBJ1-2|TRBV2|-
CASSESEGTSYGYTF
TGTGCCAGCAGTGAGAGTGAGGGCACCTCATATGGCTACACCTTC
>15|TRBD1|TRBJ1-2|TRBV6-5|-
CASSHPRTGRDGYTF
TGTGCCAGCAGCCACCCTCGGACAGGGAGGGATGGCTACACCTTC
>18|TRBD2|TRBJ2-6|TRBV9|-
CASSPRPTSLGGANVLTF
TGTGCCAGCAGCCCCCGTCCGACTAGCTTGGGAGGGGCCAACGTCCTGACTTTC
>15|TRBD2|TRBJ2-7|TRBV7-2|-
CASSLGAGGYYEQYF
TGTGCCAGCAGCTTAGGAGCGGGGGGATACTACGAGCAGTACTTC
>15|-|TRBJ2-6|TRBV2|-
CASAWGRAGANVLTF
TGTGCCAGCGCATGGGGCAGGGCTGGGGCCAACGTCCTGACTTTC
>17|-|TRBJ1-1|TRBV12-5|-
CASGLDGAGHRNTEAFF
TGTGCTAGTGGTTTAGATGGGGCAGGGCATCGGAACACTGAAGCTTTCTTT
>16|-|TRBJ1-3|TRBV7-8|few
CASSGGTVYSGNTIYF
TGTGCCAGCAGCGGGGGGACCGTATACTCTGGAAACACCATATATTTT
>16|TRBD2|TRBJ2-1|TRBV6-5|-
CASSYGDAAGDLEQFF
TGTGCCAGCAGTTACGGGGACGCAGCGGGGGACCTCGAGCAGTTCTTC
>15|TRBD1|TRBJ1-5|TRBV2|-
CASSQTGQGGQPQHF
TGTGCCAGCAGTCAGACCGGACAGGGAGGTCAGCCCCAGCATTTT
>14|-|TRBJ1-2|TRBV14|-
CASSQGRVRAGYTF
TGTGCCAGCAGCCAAGGGAGGGTGCGTGCTGGCTACACCTTC
>17|TRBD2|TRBJ2-3|TRBV7-3|few
CASSLLPRGGRSDTQYF
TGTGCCAGCAGCTTACTCCCGCGGGGGGGCCGGTCAGATACGCAGTATTTT
>13|-|TRBJ2-7|TRBV30|-
CAWSVPGWYEQYF
TGTGCCTGGAGTGTACCAGGGTGGTACGAGCAGTACTTC
>14|TRBD1|TRBJ2-7|TRBV6-1|-
CASSVDRGLDEQYF
TGTGCCAGCAGTGTCGACAGGGGGCTGGACGAGCAGTACTTC
>14|TRBD1|TRBJ2-5|TRBV4-3|-
CASSLSRGHETQYF
TGCGCCAGCAGCCTTTCCAGGGGGCATGAGACCCAGTACTTC
>17|-|TRBJ1-4|TRBV2|-
CASSEGGGWGRDEKLFF
TGTGCCAGCAGTGAAGGCGGGGGCTGGGGCCGGGATGAAAAACTGTTTTTT
>15|-|TRBJ2-4|TRBV19|-
CASSMKTVAKNIQYF
TGTGCCAGTAGTATGAAGACAGTAGCCAAAAACATTCAGTACTTC
>11|-|TRBJ2-7|TRBV2|once
CASSERWEQYF
TGTGCCAGCAGTGAACGGTGGGAGCAGTACTTC
>17|TRBD1|TRBJ2-7|TRBV4-2|-
CASSQDAPGRGPNEQYF
TGTGCCAGCAGCCAAGACGCACCAGGCAGGGGGCCTAACGAGCAGTACTTC
>16|-|TRBJ2-3|TRBV7-3|-
CASSSPSGKRTDTQYF
TGTGCCAGCAGCTCCCCCTCGGGAAAACGCACAGATACGCAGTATTTT
>15|-|TRBJ2-7|TRBV5-1|once
CASSFGTMTSYEQYF
TGCGCCAGCAGCTTCGGGACAATGACTTCCTACGAGCAGTACTTC
>14|-|TRBJ1-2|TRBV19|once
CASSGEGTVSGYTF
TGTGCCAGTAGCGGGGAGGGAACGGTATCTGGCTACACCTTC
>14|TRBD2|TRBJ2-2|TRBV19|once
CASRNLAGGGELFF
TGTGCCAGTAGGAACCTAGCGGGGGGAGGGGAGCTGTTTTTT
>16|TRBD2|TRBJ2-3|TRBV7-2|-
CASSLDVAGGPDTQYF
TGTGCCAGCAGCTTAGACGTAGCGGGGGGGCCAGATACGCAGTATTTT
>16|-|TRBJ2-7|TRBV18|few
CASSPPAGAREGEQYF
TGTGCCAGCTCACCACCGGCAGGGGCCCGCGAGGGTGAGCAGTACTTC
>15|TRBD1|TRBJ1-1|TRBV23-1|-
CASSHPGQGIAEAFF
TGCGCCAGCAGTCATCCCGGACAGGGTATAGCTGAAGCTTTCTTT
>13|-|TRBJ2-7|TRBV30|-
CAWSVPLSYEQYF
TGTGCCTGGAGTGTCCCGTTATCCTACGAGCAGTACTTC
>12|-|TRBJ2-3|TRBV18|-
CASSPQSITQYF
TGTGCCAGCTCACCCCAATCAATTACGCAGTATTTT
>11|-|TRBJ2-7|TRBV9|-
CASSNNYEQYF
TGTGCCAGCAGTAACAACTACGAGCAGTACTTC
>14|-|TRBJ1-1|TRBV10-3|once
CAMARGGENTEAFF
TGTGCCATGGCCCGGGGGGGGGAGAACACTGAAGCTTTCTTT
>11|-|TRBJ1-4|TRBV7-9|-
CASSQSEKLFF
TGTGCCAGCAGCCAGTCTGAAAAACTGTTTTTT
>15|-|TRBJ2-6|TRBV14|once
CASSRAGVGANVLTF
TGTGCCAGCAGCCGGGCAGGGGTAGGGGCCAACGTCCTGACTTTC
>13|-|TRBJ1-1|TRBV6-4|-
CASSRELNTEAFF
TGTGCCAGCAGTAGAGAATTAAACACTGAAGCTTTCTTT
>11|-|TRBJ1-1|TRBV30|-
CAWNMNTEAFF
TGTGCCTGGAACATGAACACTGAAGCTTTCTTT
>15|-|TRBJ1-1|TRBV29-1|-
CSVDLGLNMNTEAFF
TGCAGCGTTGACTTGGGACTCAACATGAACACTGAAGCTTTCTTT
>13|-|TRBJ2-5|TRBV7-8|-
CASGQTQQETQYF
TGTGCCAGCGGACAGACACAACAGGAGACCCAGTACTTC
>15|-|TRBJ1-4|TRBV14|-
CASSPGGERNEKLFF
TGTGCCAGCAGCCCGGGAGGGGAAAGGAATGAAAAACTGTTTTTT
>11|-|TRBJ2-7|TRBV30|-
CAWSDSYEQYF
TGTGCCTGGAGCGACAGCTACGAGCAGTACTTC
>15|TRBD1|TRBJ1-5|TRBV7-8|-
CASSTGTANNQPQHF
TGTGCCAGCAGCACCGGGACAGCTAACAATCAGCCCCAGCATTTT
>15|-|TRBJ2-1|TRBV2|-
CASSELGAGGNEQFF
TGTGCCAGCAGTGAATTGGGGGCGGGCGGCAATGAGCAGTTCTTC
>14|TRBD1|TRBJ1-1|TRBV6-4|few
CASSPGGVNTEAFF
TGTGCCAGCAGTCCAGGGGGCGTGAACACTGAAGCTTTCTTT
>12|-|TRBJ2-7|TRBV6-5|few
CASRTPLYEQYF
TGTGCCAGCAGAACACCCCTCTACGAGCAGTACTTC
>15|TRBD2|TRBJ2-3|TRBV5-1|-
CASSSGGARTDTQYF
TGCGCCAGCAGCTCGGGGGGTGCGAGGACAGATACGCAGTATTTT
>15|-|TRBJ1-5|TRBV28|few
CASSITGSENQPQHF
TGTGCCAGCAGTATTACAGGGTCCGAAAATCAGCCCCAGCATTTT
>17|TRBD2|TRBJ2-3|TRBV18|-
CASSPETSGEFTDTQYF
TGTGCCAGCTCACCCGAGACTAGCGGGGAATTCACAGATACGCAGTATTTT
>15|-|TRBJ1-1|TRBV7-9|-
CASSNYGVGNTEAFF
TGTGCCAGTTCAAATTACGGGGTGGGGAACACTGAAGCTTTCTTT
>17|-|TRBJ1-3|TRBV19|-
CASTPTAGGYSGNTIYF
TGTGCCAGTACCCCGACAGCGGGGGGATACTCTGGAAACACCATATATTTT
>17|TRBD2|TRBJ2-2|TRBV5-1|few
CASSRTSGGANTGELFF
TGCGCCAGCAGCCGGACTAGCGGGGGGGCGAACACCGGGGAGCTGTTTTTT
>13|-|TRBJ2-7|TRBV7-2|-
CASSLLRAYEQYF
TGTGCCAGCAGCTTACTCCGGGCCTACGAGCAGTACTTC